Each of the 2 T cell receptor beta chains below was sequenced from the same sample in a study of blood T cell repertoires in COVID-19 (TCRdb year 2020). Library generation was performed with the immunoSEQ multiplex PCR assay. TCRdb carries this immuneACCESS record with in-frame sequences only. Its versions omit some clonotypes, under half of them owing to an unresolved V gene in the studies checked, with the rest unexplained. The sample data list 300,000 to 350,000 clones, and roughly nine tenths of these were observed just once. The ten largest clones represent roughly a tenth of the sample. Sequences were obtained from PBMCs or T cells enriched from blood (not recorded which). The receptors shown here come from a woman aged 25 to 39 who had recovered from COVID-19.

The chain couples TRBV6-1 to TRBJ1-5; 9 bases align to TRBD1. Trimming removed 2 bases from V and 4 bases from J; junction bases left unmatched: 9. This CDR3 is built from 17 residues. Germline lookup yields CDR1 MNHNS and CDR2 SASEGT. The CDR3 nucleotides read TGTGCCAGCAGTGAAAGGTACAGGGGGCCTCCTAATCAGCCCCAGCATTTT. Residues: CASSERYRGPPNQPQHF.

The chain links TRBV20-1 to TRBJ1-1; no clear D gene. CDR1 and CDR2 (germline): DFQATT, SNEGSKA (reference sequence). CDR3 length: 10 residues. V was pared by 4 bases and J by 3 bases, with 3 bases between. The CDR3 region has the DNA TGCAGTGCTATCTACACTGAAGCTTTCTTT. Its translation is CSAIYTEAFF.